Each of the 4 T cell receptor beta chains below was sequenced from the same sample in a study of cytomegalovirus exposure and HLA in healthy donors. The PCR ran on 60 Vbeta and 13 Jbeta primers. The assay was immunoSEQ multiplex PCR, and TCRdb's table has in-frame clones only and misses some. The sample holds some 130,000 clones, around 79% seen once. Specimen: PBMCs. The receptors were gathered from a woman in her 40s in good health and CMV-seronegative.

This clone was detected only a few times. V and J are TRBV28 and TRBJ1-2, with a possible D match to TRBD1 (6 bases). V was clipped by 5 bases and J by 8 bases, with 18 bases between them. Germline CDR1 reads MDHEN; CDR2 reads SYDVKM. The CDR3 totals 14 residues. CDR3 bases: TGTGCCAGCAGTCTAGGGGGTCCCTTGGGCGGCTACACCTTC. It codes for CASSLGGPLGGYTF.

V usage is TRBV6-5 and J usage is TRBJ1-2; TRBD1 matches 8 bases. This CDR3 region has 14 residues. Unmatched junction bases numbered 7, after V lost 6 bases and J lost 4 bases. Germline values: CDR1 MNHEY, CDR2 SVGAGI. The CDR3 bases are TGTGCCAGCAGACGGGACAGGCCGTTCTATGGCTACACCTTC. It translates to CASRRDRPFYGYTF.

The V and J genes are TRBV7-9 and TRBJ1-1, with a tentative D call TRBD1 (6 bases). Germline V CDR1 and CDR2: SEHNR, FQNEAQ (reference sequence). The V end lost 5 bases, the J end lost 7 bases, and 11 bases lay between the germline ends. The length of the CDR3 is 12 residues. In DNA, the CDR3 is TGTGCCAGCAGCGGACAGCGAGATGAAGCTTTCTTT. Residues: CASSGQRDEAFF. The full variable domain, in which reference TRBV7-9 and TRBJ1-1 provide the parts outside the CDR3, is DTGVSQNPRHKITKRGQNVTFRCDPISEHNRLYWYRQTLGQGPEFLTYFQNEAQLEKSRLLSDRFSAERPKGSFSTLEIQRTEQGDSAMYLCASSGQRDEAFFGQGTRLTVV.

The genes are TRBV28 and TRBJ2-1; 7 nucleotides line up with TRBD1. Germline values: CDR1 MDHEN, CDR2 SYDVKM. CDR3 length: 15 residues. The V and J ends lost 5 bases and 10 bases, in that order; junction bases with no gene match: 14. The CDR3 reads CASSPLTGTSDEQFF. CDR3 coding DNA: TGTGCCAGCAGTCCGTTGACAGGGACGTCCGACGAGCAGTTCTTC.